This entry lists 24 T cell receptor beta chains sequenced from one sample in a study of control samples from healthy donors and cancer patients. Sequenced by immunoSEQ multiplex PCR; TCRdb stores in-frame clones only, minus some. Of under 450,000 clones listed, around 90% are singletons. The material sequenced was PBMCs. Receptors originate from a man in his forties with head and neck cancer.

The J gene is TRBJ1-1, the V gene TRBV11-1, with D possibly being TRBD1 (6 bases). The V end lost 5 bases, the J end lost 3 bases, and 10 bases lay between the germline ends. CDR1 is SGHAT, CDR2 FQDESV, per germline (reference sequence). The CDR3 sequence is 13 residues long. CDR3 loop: CASSPEGDTEAFF. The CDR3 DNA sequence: TGTGCCAGCAGCCCTGAGGGGGACACTGAAGCTTTCTTT. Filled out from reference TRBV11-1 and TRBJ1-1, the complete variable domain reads EAEVAQSPRYKITEKSQAVAFWCDPISGHATLYWYRQILGQGPELLVQFQDESVVDDSQLPKDRFSAERLKGVDSTLKIQPAELGDSAMYLCASSPEGDTEAFFGQGTRLTVV.

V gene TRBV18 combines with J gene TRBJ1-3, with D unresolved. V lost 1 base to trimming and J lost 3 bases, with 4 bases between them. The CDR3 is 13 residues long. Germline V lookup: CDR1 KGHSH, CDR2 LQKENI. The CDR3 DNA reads TGTGCCAGCTCACCACTTGATGGAAACACCATATATTTT. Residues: CASSPLDGNTIYF.

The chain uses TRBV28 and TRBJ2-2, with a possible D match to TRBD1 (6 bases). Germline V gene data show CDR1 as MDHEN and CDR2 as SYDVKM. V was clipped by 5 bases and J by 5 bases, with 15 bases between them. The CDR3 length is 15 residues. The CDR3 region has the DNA TGTGCCAGCAGTCTTGCAGGGGTCTCGACCGGGGAGCTGTTTTTT. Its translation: CASSLAGVSTGELFF.

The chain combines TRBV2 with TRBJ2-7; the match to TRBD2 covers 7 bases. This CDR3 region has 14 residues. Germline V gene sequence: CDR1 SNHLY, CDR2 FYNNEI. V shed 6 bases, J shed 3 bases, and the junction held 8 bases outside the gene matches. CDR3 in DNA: TGTGCCAGCAGGTGGCGGGAGCCTAACTACGAGCAGTACTTC. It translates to CASRWREPNYEQYF.

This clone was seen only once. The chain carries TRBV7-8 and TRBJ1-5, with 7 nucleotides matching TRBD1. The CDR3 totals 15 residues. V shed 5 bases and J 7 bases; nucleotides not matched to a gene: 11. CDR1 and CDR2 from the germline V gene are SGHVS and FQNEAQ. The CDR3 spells CASSLNHRDSQPQHF. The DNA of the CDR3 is TGTGCCAGCAGCCTGAATCACAGGGACAGCCAGCCCCAGCATTTT.

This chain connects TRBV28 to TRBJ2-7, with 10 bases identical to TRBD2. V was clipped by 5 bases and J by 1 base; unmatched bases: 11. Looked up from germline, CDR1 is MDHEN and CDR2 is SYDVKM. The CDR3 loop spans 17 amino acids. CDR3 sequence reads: CASSTHPGTSASYEQYF. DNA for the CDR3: TGTGCCAGCAGTACGCACCCTGGGACTAGCGCGTCCTACGAGCAGTACTTC.

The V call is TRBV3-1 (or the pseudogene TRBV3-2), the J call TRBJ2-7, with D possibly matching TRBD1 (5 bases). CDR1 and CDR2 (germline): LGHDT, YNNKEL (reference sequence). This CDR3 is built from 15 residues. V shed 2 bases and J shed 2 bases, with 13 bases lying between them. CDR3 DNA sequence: TGTGCCAGCAGCCAATCGGGCAGGGCCCCCTACGAGCAGTACTTC. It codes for CASSQSGRAPYEQYF.

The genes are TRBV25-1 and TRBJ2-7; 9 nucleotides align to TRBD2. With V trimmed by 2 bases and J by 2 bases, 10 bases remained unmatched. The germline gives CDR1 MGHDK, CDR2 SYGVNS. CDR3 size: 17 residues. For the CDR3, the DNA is TGTGCCAGCAGTGAAACGGGGGGGACTAGCTATGCCTACGAGCAGTACTTC. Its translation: CASSETGGTSYAYEQYF.

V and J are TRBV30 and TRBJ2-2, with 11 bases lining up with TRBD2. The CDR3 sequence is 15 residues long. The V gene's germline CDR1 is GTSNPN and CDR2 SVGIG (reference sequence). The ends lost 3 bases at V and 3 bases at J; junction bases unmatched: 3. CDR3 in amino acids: CAWSAGLADTGELFF. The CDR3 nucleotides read TGTGCCTGGAGCGCGGGACTAGCGGACACCGGGGAGCTGTTTTTT.

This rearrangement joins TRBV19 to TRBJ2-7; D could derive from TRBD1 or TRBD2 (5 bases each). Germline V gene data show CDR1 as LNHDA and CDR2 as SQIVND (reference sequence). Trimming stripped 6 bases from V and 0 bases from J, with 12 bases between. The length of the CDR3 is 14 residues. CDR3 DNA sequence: TGTGCCAGTAGGCCTACCGGGACCTCCTACGAGCAGTACTTC. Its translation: CASRPTGTSYEQYF.

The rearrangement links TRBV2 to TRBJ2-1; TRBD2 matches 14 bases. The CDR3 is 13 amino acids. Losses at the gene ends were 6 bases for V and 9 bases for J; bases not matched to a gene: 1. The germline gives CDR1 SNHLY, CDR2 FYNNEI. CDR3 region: CASSGTSGGEQFF. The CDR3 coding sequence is TGTGCCAGCAGCGGGACTAGCGGGGGTGAGCAGTTCTTC.

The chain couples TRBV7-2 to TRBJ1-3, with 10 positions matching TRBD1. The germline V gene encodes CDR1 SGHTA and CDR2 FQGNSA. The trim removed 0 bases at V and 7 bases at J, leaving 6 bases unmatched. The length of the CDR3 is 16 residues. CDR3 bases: TGTGCCAGCAGCTTAGCCCCGGGACAGGGGAGGAACACCATATATTTT. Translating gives CASSLAPGQGRNTIYF.

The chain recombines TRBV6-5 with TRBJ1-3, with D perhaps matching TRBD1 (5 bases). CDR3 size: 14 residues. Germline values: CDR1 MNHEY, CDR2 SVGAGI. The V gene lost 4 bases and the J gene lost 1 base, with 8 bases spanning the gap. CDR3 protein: CASSWGGSGNTIYF. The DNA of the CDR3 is TGTGCCAGCAGTTGGGGGGGTTCTGGAAACACCATATATTTT.

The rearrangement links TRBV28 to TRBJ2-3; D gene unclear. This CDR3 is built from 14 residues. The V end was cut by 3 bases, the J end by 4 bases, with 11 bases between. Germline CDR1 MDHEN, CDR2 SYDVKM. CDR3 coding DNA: TGTGCCAGCAGTTTTTCGGGCACAGCAGATACGCAGTATTTT. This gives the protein CASSFSGTADTQYF.

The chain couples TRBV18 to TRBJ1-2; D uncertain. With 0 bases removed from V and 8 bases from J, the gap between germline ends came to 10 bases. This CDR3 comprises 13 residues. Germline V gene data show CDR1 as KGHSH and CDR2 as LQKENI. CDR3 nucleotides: TGTGCCAGCTCACCACCGAGCCGAGAGGGCTACACCTTC. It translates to CASSPPSREGYTF.

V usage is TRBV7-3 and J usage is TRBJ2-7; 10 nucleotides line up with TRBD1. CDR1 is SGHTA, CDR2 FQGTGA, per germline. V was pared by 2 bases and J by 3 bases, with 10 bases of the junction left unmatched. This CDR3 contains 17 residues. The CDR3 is CASSLYTGTGAIYEQYF. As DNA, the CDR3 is TGTGCCAGCAGCTTATACACCGGGACAGGGGCAATCTACGAGCAGTACTTC.

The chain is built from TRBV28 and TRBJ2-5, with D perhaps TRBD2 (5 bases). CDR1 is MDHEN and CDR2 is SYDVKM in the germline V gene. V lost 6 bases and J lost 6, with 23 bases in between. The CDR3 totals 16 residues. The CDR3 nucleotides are TGTGCCAGCAGGACCCTCGGCCGGTCCCCGGGGAAGACCCAGTACTTC. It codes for CASRTLGRSPGKTQYF.

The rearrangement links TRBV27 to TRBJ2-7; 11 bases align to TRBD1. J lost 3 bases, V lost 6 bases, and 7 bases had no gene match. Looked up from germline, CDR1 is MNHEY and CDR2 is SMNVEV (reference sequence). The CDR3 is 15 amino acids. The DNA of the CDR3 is TGTGCCAGCAGGGACGGACAGGGGGCTATCTACGAGCAGTACTTC. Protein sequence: CASRDGQGAIYEQYF.

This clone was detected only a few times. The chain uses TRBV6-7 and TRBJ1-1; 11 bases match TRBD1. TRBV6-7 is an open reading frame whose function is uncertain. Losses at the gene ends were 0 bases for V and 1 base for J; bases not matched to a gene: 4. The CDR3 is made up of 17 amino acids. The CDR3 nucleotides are TGTGCCAGCAGTTACTCAGGACAGGGGGCGTCGAACACTGAAGCTTTCTTT. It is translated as CASSYSGQGASNTEAFF.

The CDR3 protein is CASLTLSSEQFF. In nucleotides, the CDR3 is TGTGCCAGCTTGACTCTTTCCTCTGAGCAGTTCTTC. The chain has TRBV2 and TRBJ2-1, with D hard to call. CDR3 size: 12 residues. V lost 8 bases, J lost 9 bases, and 14 bases lay in between. Looked up from germline, CDR1 is SNHLY and CDR2 is FYNNEI.

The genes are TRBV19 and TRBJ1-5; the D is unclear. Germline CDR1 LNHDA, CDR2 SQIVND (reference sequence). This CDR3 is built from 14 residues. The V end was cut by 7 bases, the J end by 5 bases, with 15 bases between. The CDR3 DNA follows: TGTGCCAGTACGTCCCTGGAGTCCTATCAGCCCCAGCATTTT. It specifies CASTSLESYQPQHF.

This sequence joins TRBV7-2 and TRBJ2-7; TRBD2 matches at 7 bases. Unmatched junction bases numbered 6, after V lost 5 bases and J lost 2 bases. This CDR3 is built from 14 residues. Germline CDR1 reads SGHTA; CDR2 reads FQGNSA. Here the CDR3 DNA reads TGTGCCAGCAGCGGCGGACTAGTTCCCTACGAGCAGTACTTC. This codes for CASSGGLVPYEQYF.

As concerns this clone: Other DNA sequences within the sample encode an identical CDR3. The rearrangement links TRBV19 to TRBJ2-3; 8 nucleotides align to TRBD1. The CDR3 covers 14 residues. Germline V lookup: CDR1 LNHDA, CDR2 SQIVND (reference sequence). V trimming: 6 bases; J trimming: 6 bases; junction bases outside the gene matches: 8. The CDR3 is CASSDRGSLDTQYF. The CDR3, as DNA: TGTGCCAGTAGCGACAGGGGTAGTTTGGATACGCAGTATTTT.

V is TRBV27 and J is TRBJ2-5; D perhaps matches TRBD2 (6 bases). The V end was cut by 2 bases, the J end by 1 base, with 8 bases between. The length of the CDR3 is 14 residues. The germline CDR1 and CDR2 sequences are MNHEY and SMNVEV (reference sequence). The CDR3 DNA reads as TGTGCCAGCAGTTTAAGGCGGGGCCAAGAGACCCAGTACTTC. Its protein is CASSLRRGQETQYF.